This T cell receptor beta chain emerged from a study of T-cell memory formation after mild COVID-19. Turning to the study itself: TCR clusters were largely donor specific.

Each CDR3 protein gets one entry after TCRdb re-called the 5' RACE reads with MiXCR. The sample lists roughly 500,000 distinct CDR3 sequences, just over 20% seen once, with 9.5% to 15% in the top ten. The table lists this clonotype with a few counts. Per the germline V gene, CDR1 is LGHNA and CDR2 is YSLEER. The CDR3 totals 19 residues. Trimming shortened V by 0 bases and J by 0 bases, and 19 bases separated the two germline ends. The gene calls are TRBV4-3 and TRBJ2-3; D is uncertain. Sequenced material: PBMCs or a T cell subset sorted from them (not recorded which). The TCR sequence derives from an adult woman who had mild COVID-19 (a few samples of this study predate the infection). Cell type and time point are not known. CDR3 amino acids: CASSQDLTQSITSTDTQYF. For the CDR3, the DNA is TGCGCCAGCAGCCAAGATCTAACCCAATCCATTACTAGCACAGATACGCAGTATTTT.